The present T cell receptor (beta chain) was sequenced within a study of T cell responses to AZD1222 COVID-19 vaccine. Regarding this clone: Its matching antigen is unknown.

The CDR3 extends over 12 amino acids. V was trimmed by 3 bases and J by 6 bases, leaving 9 bases between them. The germline V gene has CDR1 SEHNR and CDR2 FQNEAQ (reference sequence). The study, taken as a whole, reports: Once two AZD1222 doses were given, Spike-specific TCR breadth and depth went up. CD4 TCRs linked to vaccination spanned spike, dominating at 160-218 and 743-854. After the peak T cell response, and only then, were repertoires sampled. Just a handful of AZD1222 recipients tested seropositive at baseline.

Assay: immunoSEQ multiplex PCR; the TCRdb copy retains only in-frame clones and omits some. The data show some 110,000 clones, about 89% seen once. This receptor was obtained from an adult who received the MenACWY meningococcal vaccine as a control. This specimen consisted of peripheral blood, obtained 28 days after the second dose of the MenACWY control vaccine. This chain connects TRBV7-9 to TRBJ2-7; weak D call: TRBD2 (5 bases). As DNA, the CDR3 is TGTGCCAGCAGCTTCGGGGATTCCGAGCAGTACTTC. Translated: CASSFGDSEQYF.